Listed below are T cell receptor beta chains from one sample, sequenced in a study of T cell responses to AZD1222 COVID-19 vaccine. Sequencing was performed with immunoSEQ multiplex PCR; in TCRdb, only in-frame clones are kept and a portion is missing. This table has 120,000 or so clones, about nine tenths appearing once. The sequences come from peripheral blood, collected on day 0 of AZD1222 vaccination. The receptors stem from an adult in good health. Each CDR3 is given with its conserved first and last residue. The order of the fields is D gene, J gene, V gene, clone size, CDR3 DNA, CDR3 protein. The D gene is left open where the match is weak. Size tells how often a clone was seen (once, few, many) or the class of an expanded clone, and some rows leave it out.

.	TRBJ2-6	TRBV11-2	.	TGTGCCAGCAGCTTAACACTCCTTCTGGCTGGGGCCAACGTCCTGACTTTC	CASSLTLLLAGANVLTF
.	TRBJ2-3	TRBV5-1	.	TGCGCCAGCAGCTTGGCATCTGATACGCAGTATTTT	CASSLASDTQYF
TRBD1	TRBJ1-6	TRBV10-3	few	TGTGCCATCAGTGAAAGAGGACAGGATTCACCCCTCCACTTT	CAISERGQDSPLHF
TRBD2	TRBJ2-7	TRBV6-4	.	TGTGCCAGCAGTGACTCGAGATTAGCGGGGTCCTACGAGCAGTACTTC	CASSDSRLAGSYEQYF
.	TRBJ2-5	TRBV19	.	TGTGCCAGTACGGGAGTAAGTCAAGAGACCCAGTACTTC	CASTGVSQETQYF
.	TRBJ1-1	TRBV10-1	.	TGCGCCAGCAGTGCTGAGACAGACACTGAAGCTTTCTTT	CASSAETDTEAFF
TRBD1	TRBJ2-2	TRBV18	.	TGTGCCAGTTCAGGACAGGACACATCCGGGGAGCTGTTTTTT	CASSGQDTSGELFF
TRBD1	TRBJ2-7	TRBV28	.	TGTGCCAGCGGAACCTCGGGACAGGGTGCTGACGAGCAGTACTTC	CASGTSGQGADEQYF
.	TRBJ2-6	TRBV6-4	.	TGTGCCAGCAGCCCAGTGGCTGTGGGGGCCAACGTCCTGACTTTC	CASSPVAVGANVLTF
.	TRBJ2-2	TRBV3-1/TRBV3-2	.	TGTGCCAGCAGCCAATCAGGGGCTAACACCGGGGAGCTGTTTTTT	CASSQSGANTGELFF
TRBD1	TRBJ2-2	TRBV5-1	.	TGCGCCAGCAGCTTGGATCCAGGGGGCGGGGAGCTGTTTTTT	CASSLDPGGGELFF
.	TRBJ1-5	TRBV28	.	TGTGCCAGCAGTCCGGGCAGCTATCAGCCCCAGCATTTT	CASSPGSYQPQHF
TRBD2	TRBJ2-1	TRBV3-1/TRBV3-2	.	TGTGCCAGCAGCCAAGGCGCTAGCGGGGTTCCCAATGAGCAGTTCTTC	CASSQGASGVPNEQFF
.	TRBJ1-3	TRBV6-5	.	TGTGCCAGCAGTCACAGGGTAGATGGAAACACCATATATTTT	CASSHRVDGNTIYF
TRBD1	TRBJ1-3	TRBV5-1	.	TGCGCCAGCAGCTTGGTTCCGGGACAGGGGAGAAACACCATATATTTT	CASSLVPGQGRNTIYF
.	TRBJ2-5	TRBV7-2	.	TGTGCCAGCAGCTTAGTAAGACTATCCCAAGGCGAGACCCAGTACTTC	CASSLVRLSQGETQYF
.	TRBJ2-7	TRBV28	.	TGTGCCAGCAGTTTGGTGGGGGCGCAAGGCTACGAGCAGTACTTC	CASSLVGAQGYEQYF
TRBD2	TRBJ2-3	TRBV5-1	.	TGCGCCAGCAGCCCTGAGGAAGCGGGAGTGCAGGCAGATACGCAGTATTTT	CASSPEEAGVQADTQYF
TRBD2	TRBJ2-3	TRBV10-3	.	TGTGCCATCAGGCCCAGCGGGAGGGCGGGGGATACGCAGTATTTT	CAIRPSGRAGDTQYF
TRBD2	TRBJ2-7	TRBV9	.	TGTGCCAGCGGCGGGACTAGCGGCTACGAGCAGTACTTC	CASGGTSGYEQYF
TRBD2	TRBJ2-1	TRBV5-1	.	TGCGCCAGCACCCGACTAGCCAGTTCCTACAATGAGCAGTTCTTC	CASTRLASSYNEQFF
TRBD2	TRBJ2-3	TRBV27	.	TGTGCCAGCAGTTACCGCCTTGGGGGAGGGAGCACAGATACGCAGTATTTT	CASSYRLGGGSTDTQYF
TRBD2	TRBJ2-2	TRBV19	.	TGTGCCAGTAGTATCTACGGGAGGGCCGACACCGGGGAGCTGTTTTTT	CASSIYGRADTGELFF
.	TRBJ1-2	TRBV24-1	.	TGTGCCACCAGTGACGACTCGGACAGACTTAACTATGGCTACACCTTC	CATSDDSDRLNYGYTF
TRBD1	TRBJ2-4	TRBV5-5	few	TGTGCCAGCACCCCGACAGGGACCAAAAACATTCAGTACTTC	CASTPTGTKNIQYF
TRBD2	TRBJ2-5	TRBV10-1	once	TGCGCCAACCCGGGGACTTCTGTCAGTCTTTGGGGGGGACCAAGGGTGGTCCAGTACTTC	CANPGTSVSLWGGPRVVQYF
.	TRBJ2-5	TRBV19	.	TGTGCCAGTAGTATGACAAGGATCTACGAAGCCCAAGAGACCCAGTACTTC	CASSMTRIYEAQETQYF
TRBD1	TRBJ2-7	TRBV5-4	.	TGTGCCAGCAGCCACACCGCCGACAGGGGATACGAGCAGTACTTC	CASSHTADRGYEQYF
.	TRBJ2-7	TRBV19	.	TGTGCCAGTAGTACTTGGGACGGACTGAGCTCCTACGAGCAGTACTTC	CASSTWDGLSSYEQYF
.	TRBJ2-2	TRBV19	.	TGTGCCAGTAGTATTTACGGGGGCACCGGGGAGCTGTTTTTT	CASSIYGGTGELFF
TRBD2	TRBJ2-1	TRBV24-1	.	TGTGCCACCAGTGACCCGACTAGCGGAGGCTACAATGAGCAGTTCTTC	CATSDPTSGGYNEQFF
.	TRBJ1-1	TRBV14	.	TGTGCCAGCAGCCGGAATCAGGGGATCGGGGCTTTCTTT	CASSRNQGIGAFF
TRBD1	TRBJ1-1	TRBV7-9	.	TGTGCCAGCAGCCCAGACAGGGGGGGCACTGAAGCTTTCTTT	CASSPDRGGTEAFF
.	TRBJ2-1	TRBV7-2	once	TGTGCCAGCAGCTTAGTTGCTAGGTCCAATGAGCAGTTCTTC	CASSLVARSNEQFF
.	TRBJ1-6	TRBV2	once	TGTGCCAGCAGTGAACTCGGACAGAATAATTCACCCCTCCACTTT	CASSELGQNNSPLHF
.	TRBJ2-1	TRBV24-1	.	TGTGCCACCAGTGACGCCCCGGACACAAACAATGAGCAGTTCTTC	CATSDAPDTNNEQFF
.	TRBJ1-5	TRBV6-1	.	TGTGCCAGCAGTGCGTCAACTACGGGGGGCAATCAGCCCCAGCATTTT	CASSASTTGGNQPQHF
.	TRBJ1-2	TRBV5-6	.	TGTGCCAGCAGCTTGGACAGGGCGAGAGGCTACACCTTC	CASSLDRARGYTF
.	TRBJ1-6	TRBV27	.	TGTGCCAGCAGGCCCCCACGAGTGGATAATTCACCCCTCCACTTT	CASRPPRVDNSPLHF
TRBD2	TRBJ2-1	TRBV7-3	.	TGTGCCAGCAGCCAAGGAGCGGGAGGGCCTAGAGATGAGCAGTTCTTC	CASSQGAGGPRDEQFF
TRBD2	TRBJ2-1	TRBV28	.	TGTGCCAGCAGTCTCGGACTAGCGGGAGGTCGGAGCTCCTACAATGAGCAGTTCTTC	CASSLGLAGGRSSYNEQFF
.	TRBJ1-2	TRBV4-3	.	TGCGCCAGCAGCCAAGATTTCCAGCAAGCTAACTATGGCTACACCTTC	CASSQDFQQANYGYTF
.	TRBJ2-5	TRBV19	.	TGTGCCAGTAGTATACAAGGGGAGACCCAGTACTTC	CASSIQGETQYF
.	TRBJ2-7	TRBV7-2	.	TGTGCCAGCAGCTTAGAGTTAACGACCTACGAGCAGTACTTC	CASSLELTTYEQYF
.	TRBJ2-1	TRBV10-3	.	TGTGCCATATCCCGAAAGAATGAGCAGTTCTTC	CAISRKNEQFF
.	TRBJ2-7	TRBV11-1	.	TGTGCCAGCAGCCCCCAAGAGCACAGCTCCTACGAGCAGTACTTC	CASSPQEHSSYEQYF